What follows are 18 T cell receptor beta chains derived from one specimen sequenced in a study of blood T cell repertoires in COVID-19. This table comes from immunoSEQ multiplex PCR, and its TCRdb copy is limited to in-frame clones, with some not included. The sample holds about 150,000 clones; around 81% are singletons and the top ten take 6.2%. What was sequenced was PBMCs or T cells enriched from blood (not recorded which). The receptors were gathered from a middle-aged woman who had recovered from COVID-19.

V usage is TRBV9 and J usage is TRBJ1-4; 11 bases match TRBD1. Germline values: CDR1 SGDLS, CDR2 YYNGEE. V trimming: 2 bases; J trimming: 8 bases; junction bases outside the gene matches: 5. The CDR3 sequence is 15 residues long. The CDR3 is CASSVSGTGGEKLFF. The CDR3 bases are TGTGCCAGCAGCGTCTCCGGGACAGGGGGAGAAAAACTGTTTTTT.

The genes are TRBV7-9 and TRBJ2-7, with a weak D call TRBD1 (6 bases). Trimming pared 5 bases from V and 3 bases from J, leaving 8 bases between. The CDR3 has 12 residues. CDR1 and CDR2 (germline): SEHNR, FQNEAQ (reference sequence). The DNA of the CDR3 is TGTGCCAGCAGCGACAGGTACTACGAGCAGTACTTC. Protein sequence: CASSDRYYEQYF.

The rearrangement links TRBV10-3 to TRBJ1-1, with D uncertain. The germline V gene has CDR1 ENHRY and CDR2 SYGVKD. The V end was cut by 2 bases, the J end by 5 bases, with 9 bases between. This CDR3 has 13 amino acids. DNA of the CDR3: TGTGCCATCAGTGAGGGCAGGCAAACTGAAGCTTTCTTT. This encodes CAISEGRQTEAFF.

This chain joins TRBV7-2 and TRBJ1-2; TRBD1 agrees at 8 bases. CDR1 and CDR2 from the germline V gene are SGHTA and FQGNSA. V shed 5 bases and J 8 bases; nucleotides not matched to a gene: 7. The CDR3 covers 13 residues. The CDR3 DNA reads TGTGCCAGCAGCCCGGACAGGGATCAGGGCTACACCTTC. It yields the protein CASSPDRDQGYTF. Together with reference TRBV7-2 and TRBJ1-2, the CDR3 gives the full variable domain: GAGVSQSPSNKVTEKGKDVELRCDPISGHTALYWYRQSLGQGLEFLIYFQGNSAPDKSGLPSDRFSAERTGGSVSTLTIQRTQQEDSAVYLCASSPDRDQGYTFGSGTRLTVV.

This clone was found once. This chain joins TRBV30 and TRBJ1-1, with 7 positions matching TRBD1. CDR1 is GTSNPN, CDR2 SVGIG, per germline (reference sequence). The length of the CDR3 is 14 residues. The ends lost 0 bases at V and 6 bases at J; junction bases unmatched: 7. CDR3 nucleotides: TGTGCCTGGAGTGTACGAGGGGGCTTGGCTGAAGCTTTCTTT. It is translated as CAWSVRGGLAEAFF.

This chain connects TRBV7-9 to TRBJ1-2, with a possible D match to TRBD1 (5 bases). There are 16 residues in the CDR3. With 5 bases removed from V and 2 bases from J, the gap between germline ends came to 18 bases. The germline gives CDR1 SEHNR, CDR2 FQNEAQ (reference sequence). CDR3 in amino acids: CASSDIRESLNYGYTF. CDR3 sequence (DNA): TGTGCCAGCAGCGACATCAGGGAAAGCCTGAACTATGGCTACACCTTC.

This chain uses TRBV27 with TRBJ1-2; 9 bases are a match to TRBD1. This CDR3 is built from 14 residues. The germline V gene encodes CDR1 MNHEY and CDR2 SMNVEV (reference sequence). V dropped 4 bases and J dropped 7; count of bases not matched to a gene: 7. The CDR3 nucleotides are TGTGCCAGCAGTTCGGGACAGGGACTTTCTGGCTACACCTTC. Amino acids: CASSSGQGLSGYTF.

The chain has TRBV12-3 or TRBV12-4 and TRBJ1-5; D ambiguous. Trimming pared 7 bases from V and 1 base from J, leaving 8 bases between. The CDR3 length is 13 residues. CDR3 sequence reads: CASMLGSNQPQHF. CDR3 nucleotides: TGTGCCAGCATGCTTGGCAGCAATCAGCCCCAGCATTTT.

The J gene is TRBJ1-1, the V gene TRBV19; the D is unclear. The CDR3 spans 13 residues. Trimming removed 0 bases from V and 4 bases from J, with 6 bases in between. The V gene's germline CDR1 is LNHDA and CDR2 SQIVND (reference sequence). Here the CDR3 DNA reads TGTGCCAGTAGTATAGATGGGAGCACTGAAGCTTTCTTT. Protein product: CASSIDGSTEAFF.

The gene calls are TRBV9 and TRBJ2-1; TRBD2 is a possible D gene (6 bases). V was clipped by 4 bases and J by 6 bases, with 14 bases between them. There are 14 residues in the CDR3. Per the germline V gene, CDR1 is SGDLS and CDR2 is YYNGEE. CDR3 residues: CASSSSGTSNEQFF. In nucleotides, the CDR3 is TGTGCCAGCAGCTCCTCCGGGACTTCCAATGAGCAGTTCTTC.

CDR3 bases: TGTGCCAGCAGTGAATCGCGTTGGGGAGTAGCGGGAAGGAGCTCCTACAATGAGCAGTTCTTC. Amino acids: CASSESRWGVAGRSSYNEQFF. The chain is built from TRBV6-1 and TRBJ2-1; 8 nucleotides match TRBD2. Per germline, CDR1 MNHNS and CDR2 SASEGT. V was pared by 2 bases and J by 0 bases, with 18 bases of the junction left unmatched. CDR3 length: 21 amino acids.

V usage is TRBV4-1 and J usage is TRBJ2-5; the D gene is possibly TRBD1 (5 bases). CDR1 is MGHRA, CDR2 YSYEKL, per germline. The CDR3 covers 15 residues. The V gene lost 3 bases and the J gene lost 1 base, with 12 bases spanning the gap. DNA of the CDR3: TGCGCCAGCAGCCATGGCAGGACACTCCAAGAGACCCAGTACTTC. Translated, it gives CASSHGRTLQETQYF.

A single count supports this clone. The chain links TRBV7-6 to TRBJ2-5, with TRBD2 identical over 7 bases. This CDR3 is built from 16 residues. The junction had 7 bases not matched to a gene; V was cut back by 1 base and J by 2 bases. Germline lookup yields CDR1 SGHVS and CDR2 FNYEAQ. For the CDR3, the DNA is TGTGCCAGCAGCTTAGGGGAGGGGTTGGAACAAGAGACCCAGTACTTC. Amino acid sequence: CASSLGEGLEQETQYF.

J is TRBJ2-1 and V is TRBV29-1; 8 nucleotides line up with TRBD2. With 4 bases clipped from V and 0 bases from J, the junction kept 2 bases outside the gene matches. The germline V gene encodes CDR1 SQVTM and CDR2 ANQGSEA. The CDR3 extends over 14 amino acids. CDR3 DNA sequence: TGCAGCGTTGCGGGGGGGCGCTCCTACAATGAGCAGTTCTTC. Protein product: CSVAGGRSYNEQFF.

The genes are TRBV7-8 and TRBJ1-2, with D perhaps TRBD1 (6 bases). The CDR3 runs to 14 residues. V gave up 6 bases and J gave up 0 bases, with 11 bases separating them. CDR1 and CDR2 from the germline V gene are SGHVS and FQNEAQ. CDR3 residues: CASSPTGTNYGYTF. The CDR3 DNA sequence: TGTGCCAGCAGTCCGACAGGAACTAACTATGGCTACACCTTC. Supplemented by reference TRBV7-8 and TRBJ1-2, the full variable domain reads GAGVSQSPRYKVAKRGQDVALRCDPISGHVSLFWYQQALGQGPEFLTYFQNEAQLDKSGLPSDRFFAERPEGSVSTLKIQRTQQEDSAVYLCASSPTGTNYGYTFGSGTRLTVV.

This chain connects TRBV10-3 to TRBJ1-3, with D perhaps matching TRBD1 (5 bases). The V and J ends lost 7 bases and 4 bases respectively, with 11 bases between them. In germline, CDR1 is ENHRY, CDR2 SYGVKD. The CDR3 is 13 amino acids. CDR3 protein: CAITDSLGNTIYF. The CDR3 DNA is TGTGCCATCACCGACAGCCTCGGAAACACCATATATTTT.

This clone was detected a few times. The chain is built from TRBV19 and TRBJ2-1; D perhaps matches TRBD2 (5 bases). Between the trimmed V and J ends, which lost 2 bases and 9 bases, there was a span of 11 bases. Per germline, CDR1 LNHDA and CDR2 SQIVND (reference sequence). This CDR3 has 13 residues. As DNA, the CDR3 is TGTGCCAGTAGTATATCCCCGGACTCTGAGCAGTTCTTC. It specifies CASSISPDSEQFF.

This clone was picked up one time. The chain joins TRBV7-2 to TRBJ2-7; D gene unclear. Germline V CDR1 and CDR2: SGHTA, FQGNSA. This CDR3 spans 12 amino acids. V lost 6 bases to trimming and J lost 5 bases, with 11 bases between them. CDR3 loop: CASRGVANEQYF. The CDR3 region has the DNA TGTGCCAGCAGGGGCGTGGCCAACGAGCAGTACTTC. Based on the CDR3 plus reference TRBV7-2 and TRBJ2-7, the full variable domain is GAGVSQSPSNKVTEKGKDVELRCDPISGHTALYWYRQSLGQGLEFLIYFQGNSAPDKSGLPSDRFSAERTGGSVSTLTIQRTQQEDSAVYLCASRGVANEQYFGPGTRLTVT.